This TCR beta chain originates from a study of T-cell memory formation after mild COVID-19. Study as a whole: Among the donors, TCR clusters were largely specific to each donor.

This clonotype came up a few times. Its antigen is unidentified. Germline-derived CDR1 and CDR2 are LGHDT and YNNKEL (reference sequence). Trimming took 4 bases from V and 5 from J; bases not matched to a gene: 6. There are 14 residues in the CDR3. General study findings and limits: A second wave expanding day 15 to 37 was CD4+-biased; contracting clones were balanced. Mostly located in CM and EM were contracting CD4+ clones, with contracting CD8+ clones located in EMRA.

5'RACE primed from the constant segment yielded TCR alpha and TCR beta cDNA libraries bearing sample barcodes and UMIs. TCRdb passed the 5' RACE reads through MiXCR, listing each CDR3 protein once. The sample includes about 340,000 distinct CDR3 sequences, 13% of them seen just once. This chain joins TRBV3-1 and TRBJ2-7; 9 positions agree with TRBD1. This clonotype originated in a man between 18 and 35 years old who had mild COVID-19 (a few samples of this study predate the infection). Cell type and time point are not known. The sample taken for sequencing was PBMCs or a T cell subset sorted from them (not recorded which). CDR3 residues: CASSPGTGKDEQYV. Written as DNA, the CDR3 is TGTGCCAGCAGCCCTGGGACAGGGAAGGACGAGCAGTACGTC.